This T cell receptor beta chain was obtained from a study of T cell repertoires in cytomegalovirus infection (dated by TCRdb to about 2019). For the study in its entirety: Because public TCR beta signatures pointed to carriage of CMV infection together with the matching HLA type, the HLA type of each donor mattered for the analysis. Here is what the overall study found, with its caveats: The ex vivo response was dominated by HLA-C-restricted CMV-specific TCR beta clonotypes, which also provided the single most frequent clonotype in two of eight donors. Carriers of CMV infection plus the relevant HLA type were discriminated by the cumulative frequency of public TCR beta family members in the study cohort and in an independent approximately 400-donor cohort.

Counted from cysteine to phenylalanine, this CDR3 has 15 amino acids. The DNA shown is the 45-base CDR3, in frame from base 1. CDR1 SGHTS and CDR2 YDEGEE are derived from the germline V gene. The germline V end is reduced by 4 bases and the J end by 4 bases; junction bases left unmatched: 4. TCRdb names Illumina HiSeq 1500 as the instrument used. Using fastp trimming at Q25 and MiXCR clonotype assembly, TCRdb reanalyzed the public sequencing data and kept in-frame beta chains. Rows with one shared CDR3 protein collapse into an entry with the most common genes and DNA. Within this sample are around 550,000 distinct CDR3 sequences, with about 25% of them counted one time only. Over 10% of the sample rests with the top ten. Note on this clonotype: It has no known antigen specificity. Base qualities are not provided; no much larger clone lies one nucleotide away.

The sequence was obtained from a human donor in good health (CMV status not recorded). Some clones in this sample may be carry-over from other donors' samples. Sequencing was carried out using PBMCs. The chain joins TRBV5-8 to TRBJ2-3, with 12 bases matching TRBD2. The DNA sequence is TGTGCCAGCAGCCCAAGACTAGCGGGAGCAGATACGCAGTATTTT. It codes for CASSPRLAGADTQYF.